This T cell receptor (beta chain) was recorded in a study of monozygotic twins with inflammatory bowel disease. General study points: IBD-affected twins scored below their healthy co-twins in TCRbeta diversity (inverse Simpson). The sharing of clonotypes with others was lower in IBD patients than in healthy twins, especially with disease activity.

In the case of this clonotype: Its antigen is still unknown.

CDR1 and CDR2 from the germline V gene are SGHTA and FQGTGA. There are 15 residues in the CDR3. It was from whole blood, with no T cell sorting, that total RNA was isolated. Used for each TCR library was about 3.5 ug of total RNA. Each CDR3 protein gets one entry in TCRdb, which reprocessed the 5' RACE reads and gives no DNA. Recorded for this sample: 120,000 to 150,000 distinct CDR3 sequences. Material: blood. The gene calls are TRBV7-3 and TRBJ2-5; absent DNA, TCRdb's TRBD2 call cannot be checked. This TCR was recovered from a human donor with ulcerative colitis or Crohn's disease, or a healthy co-twin of an affected twin (not recorded which). CDR3 protein: CASSMGTSTQETQYF.